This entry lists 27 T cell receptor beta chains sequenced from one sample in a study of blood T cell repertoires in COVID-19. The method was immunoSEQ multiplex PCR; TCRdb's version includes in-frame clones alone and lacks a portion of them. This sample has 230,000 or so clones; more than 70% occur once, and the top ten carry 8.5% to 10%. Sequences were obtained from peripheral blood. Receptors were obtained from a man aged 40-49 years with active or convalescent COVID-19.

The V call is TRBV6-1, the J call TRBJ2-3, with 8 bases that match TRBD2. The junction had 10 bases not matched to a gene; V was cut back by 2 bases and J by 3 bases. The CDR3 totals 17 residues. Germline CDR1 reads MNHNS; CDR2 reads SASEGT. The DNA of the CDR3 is TGTGCCAGCAGTGAACCCCGGTGGGTAGCGGGGACAGATACGCAGTATTTT. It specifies CASSEPRWVAGTDTQYF.

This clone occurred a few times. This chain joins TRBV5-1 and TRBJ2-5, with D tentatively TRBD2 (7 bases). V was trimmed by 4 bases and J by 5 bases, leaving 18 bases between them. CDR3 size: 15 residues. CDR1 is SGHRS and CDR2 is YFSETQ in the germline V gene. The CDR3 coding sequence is TGCGCCAGCAGCGCCGGAGGGGGGGCGGGTGAGACCCAGTACTTC. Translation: CASSAGGGAGETQYF.

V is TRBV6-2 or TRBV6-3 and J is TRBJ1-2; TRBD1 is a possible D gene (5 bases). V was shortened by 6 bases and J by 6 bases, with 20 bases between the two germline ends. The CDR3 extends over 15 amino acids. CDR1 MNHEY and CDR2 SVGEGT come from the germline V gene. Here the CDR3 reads CASSPFDMGQDGYTF. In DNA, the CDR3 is TGTGCCAGCAGCCCCTTCGACATGGGGCAGGATGGCTACACCTTC.

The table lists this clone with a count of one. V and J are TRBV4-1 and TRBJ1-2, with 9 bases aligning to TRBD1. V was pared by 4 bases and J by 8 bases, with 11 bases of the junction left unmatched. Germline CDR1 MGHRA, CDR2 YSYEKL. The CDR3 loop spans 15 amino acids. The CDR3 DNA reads TGCGCCAGCAGCCGCTCCGCCGGGACAGGGTTGGGCTACACCTTC. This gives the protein CASSRSAGTGLGYTF.

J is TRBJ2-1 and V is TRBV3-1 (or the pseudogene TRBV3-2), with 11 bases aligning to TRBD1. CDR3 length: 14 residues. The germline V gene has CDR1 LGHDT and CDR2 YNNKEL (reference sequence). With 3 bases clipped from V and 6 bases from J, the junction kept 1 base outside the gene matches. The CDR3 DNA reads TGTGCCAGCAGCCAGGGGACAGGGGGCAATGAGCAGTTCTTC. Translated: CASSQGTGGNEQFF.

CDR3 sequence (DNA): TGTGCCAGCAGCAGGCCGGGACAGGGAAATGAAAAACTGTTTTTT. Amino acid sequence: CASSRPGQGNEKLFF. The chain carries TRBV2 and TRBJ1-4; 9 bases align to TRBD1. The CDR3 totals 15 residues. Germline CDR1 and CDR2: SNHLY and FYNNEI. V was clipped by 6 bases and J by 5 bases; unmatched bases: 7. The variable domain in full, completed from reference TRBV2 and TRBJ1-4, reads EPEVTQTPSHQVTQMGQEVILRCVPISNHLYFYWYRQILGQKVEFLVSFYNNEISEKSEIFDDQFSVERPDGSNFTLKIRSTKLEDSAMYFCASSRPGQGNEKLFFGSGTQLSVL.

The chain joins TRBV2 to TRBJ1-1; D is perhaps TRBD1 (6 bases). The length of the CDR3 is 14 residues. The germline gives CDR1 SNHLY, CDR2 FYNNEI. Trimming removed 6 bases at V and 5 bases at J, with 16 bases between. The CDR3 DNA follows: TGTGCCAGCAGCGCTACATTAAGGGGGACTGAAGCTTTCTTT. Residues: CASSATLRGTEAFF.

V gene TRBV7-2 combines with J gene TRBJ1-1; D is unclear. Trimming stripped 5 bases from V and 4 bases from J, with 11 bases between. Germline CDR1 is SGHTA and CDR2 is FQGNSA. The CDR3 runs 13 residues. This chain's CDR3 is CASSRRRGTEAFF. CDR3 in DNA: TGTGCCAGCAGCCGGAGGAGAGGCACTGAAGCTTTCTTT.

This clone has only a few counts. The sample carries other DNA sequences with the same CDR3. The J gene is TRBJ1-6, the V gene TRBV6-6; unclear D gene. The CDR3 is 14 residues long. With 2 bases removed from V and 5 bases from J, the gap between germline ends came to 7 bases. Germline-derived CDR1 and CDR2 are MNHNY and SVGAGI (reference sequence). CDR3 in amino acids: CASSYAEDNSPLHF. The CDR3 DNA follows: TGTGCCAGCAGTTACGCAGAAGATAATTCACCCCTCCACTTT.

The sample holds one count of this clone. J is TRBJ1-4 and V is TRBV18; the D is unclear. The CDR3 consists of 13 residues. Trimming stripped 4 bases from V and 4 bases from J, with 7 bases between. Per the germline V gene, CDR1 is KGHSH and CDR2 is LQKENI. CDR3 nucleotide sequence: TGTGCCAGCTCACTACAGAGTAATGAAAAACTGTTTTTT. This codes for CASSLQSNEKLFF.

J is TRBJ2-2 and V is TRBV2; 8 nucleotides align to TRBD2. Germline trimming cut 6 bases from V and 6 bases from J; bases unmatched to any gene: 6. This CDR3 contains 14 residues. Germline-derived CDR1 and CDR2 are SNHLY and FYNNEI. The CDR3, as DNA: TGTGCCAGCAGGGACACTAGCGGATCCGGGGAGCTGTTTTTT. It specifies CASRDTSGSGELFF.

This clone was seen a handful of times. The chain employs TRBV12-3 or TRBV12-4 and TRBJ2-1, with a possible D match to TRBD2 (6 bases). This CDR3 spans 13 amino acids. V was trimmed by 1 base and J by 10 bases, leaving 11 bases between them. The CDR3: CASSLVKRAEQFF. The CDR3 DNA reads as TGTGCCAGCAGTTTAGTTAAGCGGGCGGAGCAGTTCTTC.

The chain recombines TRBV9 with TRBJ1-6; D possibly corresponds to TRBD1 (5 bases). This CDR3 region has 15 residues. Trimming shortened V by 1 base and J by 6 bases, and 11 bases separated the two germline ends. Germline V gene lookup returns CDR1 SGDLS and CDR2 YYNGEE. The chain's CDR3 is CASSVTLTANSPLHF. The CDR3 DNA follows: TGTGCCAGCAGCGTAACCCTGACAGCTAATTCACCCCTCCACTTT.

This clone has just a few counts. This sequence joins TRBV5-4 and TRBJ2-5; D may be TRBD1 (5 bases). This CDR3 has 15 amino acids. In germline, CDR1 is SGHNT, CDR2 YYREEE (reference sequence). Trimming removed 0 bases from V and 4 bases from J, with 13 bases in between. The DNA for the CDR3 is TGTGCCAGCAGCTTGGCTGGCAGGGCGGTAGAGACCCAGTACTTC. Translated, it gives CASSLAGRAVETQYF.

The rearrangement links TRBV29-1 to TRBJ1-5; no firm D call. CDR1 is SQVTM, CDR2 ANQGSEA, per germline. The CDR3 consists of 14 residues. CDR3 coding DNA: TGCAGTGTGTCCGTCGAGGGCGTGAATCAGCCCCAGCATTTT. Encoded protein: CSVSVEGVNQPQHF.

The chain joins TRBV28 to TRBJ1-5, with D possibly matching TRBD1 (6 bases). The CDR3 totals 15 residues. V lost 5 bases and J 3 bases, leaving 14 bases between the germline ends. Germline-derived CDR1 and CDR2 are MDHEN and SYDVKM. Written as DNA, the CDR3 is TGTGCCAGCAGTATCCTGGGGGACAACAATCAGCCCCAGCATTTT. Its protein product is CASSILGDNNQPQHF.

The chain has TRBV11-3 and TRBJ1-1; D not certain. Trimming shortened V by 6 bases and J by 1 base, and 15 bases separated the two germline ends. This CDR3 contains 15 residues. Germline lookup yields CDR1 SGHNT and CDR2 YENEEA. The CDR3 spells CASRPPDKANTEAFF. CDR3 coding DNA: TGTGCCAGCAGACCCCCCGACAAGGCGAACACTGAAGCTTTCTTT.

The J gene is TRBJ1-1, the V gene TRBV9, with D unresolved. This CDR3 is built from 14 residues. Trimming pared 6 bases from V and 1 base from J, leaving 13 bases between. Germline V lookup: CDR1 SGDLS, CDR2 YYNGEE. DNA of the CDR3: TGTGCCAGCACCGAAGACATAACGAACACTGAAGCTTTCTTT. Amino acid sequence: CASTEDITNTEAFF.

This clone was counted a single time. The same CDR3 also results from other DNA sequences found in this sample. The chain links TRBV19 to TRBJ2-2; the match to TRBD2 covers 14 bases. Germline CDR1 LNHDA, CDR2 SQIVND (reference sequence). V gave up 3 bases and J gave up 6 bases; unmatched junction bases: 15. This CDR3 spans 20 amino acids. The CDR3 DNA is TGTGCCAGTAGTATGGATGGGACTAGCGGGGGAGGGCGGTCCTCCGGGGAGCTGTTTTTT. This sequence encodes CASSMDGTSGGGRSSGELFF.

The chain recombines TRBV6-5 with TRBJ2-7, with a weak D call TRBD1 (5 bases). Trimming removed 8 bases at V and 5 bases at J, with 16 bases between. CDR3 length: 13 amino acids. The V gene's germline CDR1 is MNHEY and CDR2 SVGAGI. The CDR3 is CASALSGSHEQYF. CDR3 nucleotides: TGTGCCAGCGCCCTCTCAGGGTCCCACGAGCAGTACTTC.

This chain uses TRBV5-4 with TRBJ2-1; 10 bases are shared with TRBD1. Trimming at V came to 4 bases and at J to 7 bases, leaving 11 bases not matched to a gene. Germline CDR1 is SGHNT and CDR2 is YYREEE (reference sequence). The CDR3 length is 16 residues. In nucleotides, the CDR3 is TGTGCCAGCAGCCTATCCCGACAGGGGGCGCGGAATGAGCAGTTCTTC. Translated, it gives CASSLSRQGARNEQFF.

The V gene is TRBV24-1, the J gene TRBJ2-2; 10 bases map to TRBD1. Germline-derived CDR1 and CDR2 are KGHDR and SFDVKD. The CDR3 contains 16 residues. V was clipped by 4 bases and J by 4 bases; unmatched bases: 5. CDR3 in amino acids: CATSDWTGGGTGELFF. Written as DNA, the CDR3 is TGTGCCACCAGTGACTGGACAGGGGGAGGCACCGGGGAGCTGTTTTTT.

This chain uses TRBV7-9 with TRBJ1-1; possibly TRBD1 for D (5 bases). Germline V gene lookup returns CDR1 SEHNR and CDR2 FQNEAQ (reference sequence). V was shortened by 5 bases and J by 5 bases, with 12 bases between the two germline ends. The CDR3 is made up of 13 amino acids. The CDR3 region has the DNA TGTGCCAGCAGCCCAACTGGGGGGACTGAAGCTTTCTTT. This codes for CASSPTGGTEAFF. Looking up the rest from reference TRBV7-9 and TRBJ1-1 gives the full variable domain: DTGVSQNPRHKITKRGQNVTFRCDPISEHNRLYWYRQTLGQGPEFLTYFQNEAQLEKSRLLSDRFSAERPKGSFSTLEIQRTEQGDSAMYLCASSPTGGTEAFFGQGTRLTVV.

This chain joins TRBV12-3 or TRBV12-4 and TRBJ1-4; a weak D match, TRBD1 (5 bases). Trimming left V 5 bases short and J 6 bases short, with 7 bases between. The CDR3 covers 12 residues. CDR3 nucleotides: TGTGCCAGCAGTCGGGACTATGAAAAACTGTTTTTT. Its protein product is CASSRDYEKLFF.

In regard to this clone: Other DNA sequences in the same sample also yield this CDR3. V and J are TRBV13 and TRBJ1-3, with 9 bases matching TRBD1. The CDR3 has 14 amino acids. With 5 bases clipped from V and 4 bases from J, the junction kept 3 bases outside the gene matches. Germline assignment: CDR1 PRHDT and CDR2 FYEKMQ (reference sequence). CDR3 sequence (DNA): TGTGCCAGCAGCCTCGGGACAGGGGGAAACACCATATATTTT. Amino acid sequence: CASSLGTGGNTIYF.

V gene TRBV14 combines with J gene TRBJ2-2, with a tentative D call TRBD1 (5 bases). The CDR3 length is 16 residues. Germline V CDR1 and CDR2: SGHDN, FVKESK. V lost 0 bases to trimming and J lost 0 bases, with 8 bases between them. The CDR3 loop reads CASSQEGRANTGELFF. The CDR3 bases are TGTGCCAGCAGCCAAGAAGGCAGGGCGAACACCGGGGAGCTGTTTTTT.

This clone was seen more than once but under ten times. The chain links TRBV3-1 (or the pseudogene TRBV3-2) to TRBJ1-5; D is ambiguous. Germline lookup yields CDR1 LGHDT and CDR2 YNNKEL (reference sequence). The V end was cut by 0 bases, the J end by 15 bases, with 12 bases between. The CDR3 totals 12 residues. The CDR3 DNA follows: TGTGCCAGCAGCCAAGATCGGGTTTTGATGCATTTT. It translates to CASSQDRVLMHF.